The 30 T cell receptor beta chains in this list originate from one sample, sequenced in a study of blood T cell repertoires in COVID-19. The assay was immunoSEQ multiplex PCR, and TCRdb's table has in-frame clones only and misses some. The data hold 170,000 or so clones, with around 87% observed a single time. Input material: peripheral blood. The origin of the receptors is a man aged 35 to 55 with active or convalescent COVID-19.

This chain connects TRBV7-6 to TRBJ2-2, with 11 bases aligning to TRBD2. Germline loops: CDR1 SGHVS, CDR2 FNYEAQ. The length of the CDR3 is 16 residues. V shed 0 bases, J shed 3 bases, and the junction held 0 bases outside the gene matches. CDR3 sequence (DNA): TGTGCCAGCAGCTTAGCGACTAGCGGGGACACCGGGGAGCTGTTTTTT. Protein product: CASSLATSGDTGELFF.

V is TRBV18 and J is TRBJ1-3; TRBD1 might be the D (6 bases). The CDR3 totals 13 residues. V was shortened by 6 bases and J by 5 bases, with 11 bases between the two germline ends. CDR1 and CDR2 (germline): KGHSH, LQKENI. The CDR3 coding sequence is TGTGCCAGCTCTCCGGACAGTAGAAACACCATATATTTT. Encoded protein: CASSPDSRNTIYF.

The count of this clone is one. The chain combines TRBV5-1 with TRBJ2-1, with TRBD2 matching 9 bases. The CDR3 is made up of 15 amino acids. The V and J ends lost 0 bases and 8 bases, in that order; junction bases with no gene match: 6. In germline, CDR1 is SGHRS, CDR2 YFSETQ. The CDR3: CASSLGWRGGYEQFF. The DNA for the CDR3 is TGCGCCAGCAGCTTGGGGTGGCGGGGGGGTTATGAGCAGTTCTTC.

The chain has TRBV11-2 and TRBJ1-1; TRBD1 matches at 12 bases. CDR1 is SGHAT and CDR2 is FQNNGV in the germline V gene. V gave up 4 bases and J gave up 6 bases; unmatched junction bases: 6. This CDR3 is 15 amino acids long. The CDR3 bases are TGTGCCAGCAGCTCGCCGGGGACAGGGGGCTCTGAAGCTTTCTTT. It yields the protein CASSSPGTGGSEAFF.

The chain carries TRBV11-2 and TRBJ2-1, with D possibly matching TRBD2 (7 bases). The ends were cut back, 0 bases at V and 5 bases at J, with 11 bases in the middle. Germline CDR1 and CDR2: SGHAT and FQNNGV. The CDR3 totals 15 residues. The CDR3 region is CASSLERGPNNEQFF. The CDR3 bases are TGTGCCAGCAGCTTAGAGCGGGGGCCTAACAATGAGCAGTTCTTC.

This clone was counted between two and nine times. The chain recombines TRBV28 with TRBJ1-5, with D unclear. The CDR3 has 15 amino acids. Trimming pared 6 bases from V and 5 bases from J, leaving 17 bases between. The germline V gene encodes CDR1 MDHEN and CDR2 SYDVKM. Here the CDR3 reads CASSRMLDGDQPQHF. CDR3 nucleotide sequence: TGTGCCAGCAGCCGCATGTTGGACGGGGATCAGCCCCAGCATTTT.

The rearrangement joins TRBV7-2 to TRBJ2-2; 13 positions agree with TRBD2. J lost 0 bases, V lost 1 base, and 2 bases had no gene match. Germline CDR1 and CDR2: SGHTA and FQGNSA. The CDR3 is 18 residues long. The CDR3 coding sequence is TGTGCCAGCAGCTTAGTGGGACTAGCGGGGACGAACACCGGGGAGCTGTTTTTT. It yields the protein CASSLVGLAGTNTGELFF.

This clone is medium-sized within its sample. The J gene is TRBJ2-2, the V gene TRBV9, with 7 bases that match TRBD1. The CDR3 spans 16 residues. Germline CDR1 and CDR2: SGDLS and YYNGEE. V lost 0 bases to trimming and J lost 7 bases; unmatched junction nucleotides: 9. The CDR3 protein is CASSVDPSGGGGELFF. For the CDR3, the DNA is TGTGCCAGCAGCGTAGACCCATCAGGGGGTGGCGGGGAGCTGTTTTTT.

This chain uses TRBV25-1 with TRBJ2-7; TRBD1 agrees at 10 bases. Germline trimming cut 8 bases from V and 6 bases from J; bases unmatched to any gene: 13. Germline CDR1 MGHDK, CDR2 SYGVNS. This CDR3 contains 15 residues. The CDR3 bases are TGTGCCAGCCGAAATCCGGGACAGGGGTCGGTCGAGCAGTACTTC. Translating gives CASRNPGQGSVEQYF.

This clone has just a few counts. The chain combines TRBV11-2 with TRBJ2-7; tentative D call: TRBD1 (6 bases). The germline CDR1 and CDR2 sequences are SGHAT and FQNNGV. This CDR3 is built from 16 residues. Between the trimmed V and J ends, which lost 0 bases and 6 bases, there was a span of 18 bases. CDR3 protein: CASSLDLGRGKGEQYF. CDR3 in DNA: TGTGCCAGCAGCTTAGATCTCGGCAGGGGAAAGGGCGAGCAGTACTTC.

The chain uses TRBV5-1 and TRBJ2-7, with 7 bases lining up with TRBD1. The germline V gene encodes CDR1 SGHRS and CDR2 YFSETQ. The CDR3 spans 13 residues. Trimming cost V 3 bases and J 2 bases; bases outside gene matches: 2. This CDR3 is CASSSQGAYEQYF. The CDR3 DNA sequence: TGCGCCAGCAGCTCCCAGGGGGCCTACGAGCAGTACTTC.

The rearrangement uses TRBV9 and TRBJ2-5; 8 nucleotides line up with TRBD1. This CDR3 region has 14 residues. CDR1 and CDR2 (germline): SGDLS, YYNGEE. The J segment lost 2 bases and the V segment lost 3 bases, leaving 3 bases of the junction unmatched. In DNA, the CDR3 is TGTGCCAGCAGCGCCGGACAGGGACAAGAGACCCAGTACTTC. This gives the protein CASSAGQGQETQYF.

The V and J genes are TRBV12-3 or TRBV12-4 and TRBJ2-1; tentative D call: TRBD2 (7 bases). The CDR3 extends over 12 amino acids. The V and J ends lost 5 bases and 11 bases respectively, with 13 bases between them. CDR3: CASSRGDYQQFF. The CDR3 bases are TGTGCCAGCAGTAGGGGGGACTATCAGCAGTTCTTC.

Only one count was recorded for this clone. This chain's CDR3 is CAREQGAALYGYTF. For the CDR3, the DNA is TGTGCCAGGGAACAGGGGGCCGCACTCTATGGCTACACCTTC. This sequence joins TRBV6-5 and TRBJ1-2; TRBD1 matches 9 bases. The CDR3 consists of 14 residues. Per germline, CDR1 MNHEY and CDR2 SVGAGI. Unmatched junction bases numbered 9, after V lost 9 bases and J lost 4 bases.

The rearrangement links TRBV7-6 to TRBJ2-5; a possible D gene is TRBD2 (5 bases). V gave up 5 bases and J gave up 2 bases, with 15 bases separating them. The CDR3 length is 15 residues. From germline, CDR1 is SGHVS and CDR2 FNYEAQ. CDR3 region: CASSPGLGQQETQYF. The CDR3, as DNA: TGTGCCAGCAGCCCAGGACTCGGTCAGCAAGAGACCCAGTACTTC.

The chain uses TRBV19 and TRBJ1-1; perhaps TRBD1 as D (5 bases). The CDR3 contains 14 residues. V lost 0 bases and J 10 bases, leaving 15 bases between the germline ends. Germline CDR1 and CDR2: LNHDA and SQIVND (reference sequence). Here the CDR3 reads CASSIDLGQGGAFF. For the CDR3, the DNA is TGTGCCAGTAGTATAGATCTTGGGCAGGGCGGAGCTTTCTTT.

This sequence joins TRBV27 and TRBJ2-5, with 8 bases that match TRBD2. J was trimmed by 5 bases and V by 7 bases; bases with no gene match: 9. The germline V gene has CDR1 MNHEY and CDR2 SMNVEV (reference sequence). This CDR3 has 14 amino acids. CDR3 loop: CASTRAGEVETQYF. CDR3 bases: TGTGCCAGCACCCGAGCGGGGGAAGTGGAGACCCAGTACTTC.

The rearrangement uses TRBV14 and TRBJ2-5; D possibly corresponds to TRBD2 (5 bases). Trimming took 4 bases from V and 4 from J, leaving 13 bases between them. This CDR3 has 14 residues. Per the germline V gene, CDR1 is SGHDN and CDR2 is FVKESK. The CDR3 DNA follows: TGTGCCAGCAGCCCCCAACGGGGAGTAGAGACCCAGTACTTC. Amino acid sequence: CASSPQRGVETQYF.

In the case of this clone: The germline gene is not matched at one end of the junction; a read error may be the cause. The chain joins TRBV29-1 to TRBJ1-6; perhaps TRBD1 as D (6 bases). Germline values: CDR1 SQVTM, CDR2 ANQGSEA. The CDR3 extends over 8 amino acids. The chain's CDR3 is CLRGGTPF. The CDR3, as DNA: TGCCTACGGGGGGGGACACCTTTT. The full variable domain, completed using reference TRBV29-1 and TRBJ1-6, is SAVISQKPSRDICQRGTSLTIQCQVDSQVTMMFWYRQQPGQSLTLIATANQGSEATYESGFVIDKFPISRPNLTFSTLTVSNMSPEDSSIYLCLRGGTPFGNGTRLTVT.

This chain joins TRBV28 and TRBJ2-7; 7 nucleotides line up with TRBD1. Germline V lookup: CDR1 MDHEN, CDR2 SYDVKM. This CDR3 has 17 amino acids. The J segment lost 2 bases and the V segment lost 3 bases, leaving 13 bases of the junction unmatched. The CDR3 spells CASSFGTGVIPTYEQYF. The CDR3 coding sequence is TGTGCCAGCAGTTTTGGAACAGGGGTAATTCCAACCTACGAGCAGTACTTC.

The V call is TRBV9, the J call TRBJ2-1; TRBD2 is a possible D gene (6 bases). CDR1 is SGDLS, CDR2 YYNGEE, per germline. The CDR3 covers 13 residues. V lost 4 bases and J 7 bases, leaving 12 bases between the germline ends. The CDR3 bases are TGTGCCAGCAGCCCCCCCCGGGAGAATGAGCAGTTCTTC. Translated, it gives CASSPPRENEQFF.

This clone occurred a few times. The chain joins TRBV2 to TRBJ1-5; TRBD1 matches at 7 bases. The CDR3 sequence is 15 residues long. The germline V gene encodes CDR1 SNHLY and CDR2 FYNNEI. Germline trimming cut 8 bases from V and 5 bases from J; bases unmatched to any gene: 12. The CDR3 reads CASSKAGTDYQPQHF. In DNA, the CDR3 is TGTGCCAGCTCGAAAGCCGGGACAGATTATCAGCCCCAGCATTTT.

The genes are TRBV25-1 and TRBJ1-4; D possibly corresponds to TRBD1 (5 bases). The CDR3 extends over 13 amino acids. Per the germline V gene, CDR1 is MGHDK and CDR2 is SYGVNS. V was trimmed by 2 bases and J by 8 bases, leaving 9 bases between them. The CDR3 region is CASSEGAWEKLFF. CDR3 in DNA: TGTGCCAGCAGTGAAGGGGCGTGGGAAAAACTGTTTTTT.

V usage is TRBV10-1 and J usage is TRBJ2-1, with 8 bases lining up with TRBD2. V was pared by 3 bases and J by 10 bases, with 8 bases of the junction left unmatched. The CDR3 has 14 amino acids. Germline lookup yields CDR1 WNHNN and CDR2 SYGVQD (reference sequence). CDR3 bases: TGCGCCAGCAGTGATCGAGGTAGCGGGGACGAGCAGTTCTTC. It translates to CASSDRGSGDEQFF.

As DNA, the CDR3 is TGTGCCAGCAGCCGCGGGGGAGGGAGCAATCAGCCCCAGCATTTT. Residues: CASSRGGGSNQPQHF. This chain uses TRBV7-9 with TRBJ1-5; D is perhaps TRBD1 (5 bases). The CDR3 is made up of 15 amino acids. Germline V gene lookup returns CDR1 SEHNR and CDR2 FQNEAQ (reference sequence). V was shortened by 5 bases and J by 1 base, with 12 bases between the two germline ends.

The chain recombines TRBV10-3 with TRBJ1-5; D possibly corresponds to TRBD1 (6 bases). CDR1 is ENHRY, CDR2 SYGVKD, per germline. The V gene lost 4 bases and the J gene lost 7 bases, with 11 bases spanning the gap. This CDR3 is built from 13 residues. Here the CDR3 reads CAISAGEEQPQHF. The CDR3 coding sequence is TGTGCCATCAGTGCAGGGGAAGAACAGCCCCAGCATTTT.

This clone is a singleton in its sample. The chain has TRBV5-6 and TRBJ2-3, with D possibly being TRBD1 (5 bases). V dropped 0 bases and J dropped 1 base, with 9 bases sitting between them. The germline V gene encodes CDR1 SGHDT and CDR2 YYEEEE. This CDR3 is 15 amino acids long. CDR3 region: CASSLDRYGTDTQYF. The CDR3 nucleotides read TGTGCCAGCAGCTTGGACAGGTACGGCACAGATACGCAGTATTTT.

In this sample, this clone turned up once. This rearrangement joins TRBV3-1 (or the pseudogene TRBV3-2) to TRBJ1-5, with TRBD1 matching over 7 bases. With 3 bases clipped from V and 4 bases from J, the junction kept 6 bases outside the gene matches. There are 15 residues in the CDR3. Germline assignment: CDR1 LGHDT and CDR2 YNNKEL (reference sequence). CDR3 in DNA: TGTGCCAGCAGCCATGCGGACAGGCTAAATCAGCCCCAGCATTTT. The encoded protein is CASSHADRLNQPQHF.

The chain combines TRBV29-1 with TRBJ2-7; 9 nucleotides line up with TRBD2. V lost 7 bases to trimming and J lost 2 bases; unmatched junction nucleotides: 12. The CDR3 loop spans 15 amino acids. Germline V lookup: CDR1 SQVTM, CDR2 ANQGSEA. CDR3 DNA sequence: TGCAGCGCCCTAATAGCGGGGGCCACTACCTACGAGCAGTACTTC. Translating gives CSALIAGATTYEQYF.

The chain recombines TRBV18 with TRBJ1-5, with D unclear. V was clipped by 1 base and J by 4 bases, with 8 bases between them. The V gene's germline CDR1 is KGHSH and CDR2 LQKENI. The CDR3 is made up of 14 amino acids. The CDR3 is CASSPLQTNQPQHF. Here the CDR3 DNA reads TGTGCCAGCTCACCACTTCAGACAAATCAGCCCCAGCATTTT. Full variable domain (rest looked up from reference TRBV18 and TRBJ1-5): NAGVMQNPRHLVRRRGQEARLRCSPMKGHSHVYWYRQLPEEGLKFMVYLQKENIIDESGMPKERFSAEFPKEGPSILRIQQVVRGDSAAYFCASSPLQTNQPQHFGDGTRLSIL.